Below are 7 T cell receptor beta chains sequenced from a single sample in a study of T cell clonotyping in hematopoietic cell transplantation (dated by TCRdb to about 2021). Library method: the immunoSEQ multiplex PCR assay. TCRdb mirrors the immuneACCESS table, restricted to in-frame sequences. Some clones are absent from its copies; in checked studies, under half trace to an unresolved V gene, and the reason for the others is unknown. The sample table lists some 15,000 clones, more than 75% of them with a count of one. Clones ranked in the top ten supply around 4% of the sample. Read against the paper, the sample's time point label means: 100 days after allo-HCT. Sequences were derived from PBMCs, sampled 100 days after allogeneic stem cell transplant. The receptors were sampled from a male patient over 55 who had an allogeneic stem cell transplant from a related donor, so the T cells may come from the graft donor. Some clones in this sample may be carry-over from other donors' samples.

V and J are TRBV27 and TRBJ1-1; D is unresolved. CDR1 is MNHEY, CDR2 SMNVEV, per germline (reference sequence). V lost 6 bases and J lost 0, with 8 bases in between. There are 13 residues in the CDR3. CDR3 residues: CASSLSMNTEAFF. The CDR3 DNA is TGTGCCAGCAGCCTCTCAATGAACACTGAAGCTTTCTTT.

The chain recombines TRBV27 with TRBJ2-7, with a possible D match to TRBD1 (5 bases). There are 16 residues in the CDR3. Trimming cost V 5 bases and J 5 bases, with 22 bases left between them. CDR1 is MNHEY, CDR2 SMNVEV, per germline (reference sequence). The CDR3 nucleotides are TGTGCCAGCAGTCCCAGTTTGGGGCTTCTGGCTCACGAGCAGTACTTC. Protein sequence: CASSPSLGLLAHEQYF.

The chain links TRBV28 to TRBJ2-3; TRBD2 matches 8 bases. From germline, CDR1 is MDHEN and CDR2 SYDVKM. Losses at the gene ends were 5 bases for V and 0 bases for J; bases not matched to a gene: 1. The CDR3 spans 14 residues. The CDR3 bases are TGTGCCAGCAGTCCGGGGGGGAGCACAGATACGCAGTATTTT. Its translation: CASSPGGSTDTQYF.

The chain combines TRBV7-6 with TRBJ1-1; TRBD1 agrees at 8 bases. From germline, CDR1 is SGHVS and CDR2 FNYEAQ. Trimming cost V 5 bases and J 1 base; bases outside gene matches: 6. This CDR3 spans 15 amino acids. The CDR3, as DNA: TGTGCCAGCAGCCCACAGACAGGGGCGAACACTGAAGCTTTCTTT. It codes for CASSPQTGANTEAFF.

CDR3 coding DNA: TGTGCCAGCGGACCTGGGACAGGCTACACCGGGGAGCTGTTTTTT. As protein: CASGPGTGYTGELFF. The chain recombines TRBV7-9 with TRBJ2-2; 8 bases are a match to TRBD1. The V gene's germline CDR1 is SEHNR and CDR2 FQNEAQ (reference sequence). There are 15 residues in the CDR3. Trimming cost V 8 bases and J 3 bases; bases outside gene matches: 8.

V usage is TRBV7-7 and J usage is TRBJ2-7; TRBD1 aligns across 11 bases. The germline V gene has CDR1 SSHAT and CDR2 FNYEAQ (reference sequence). With V trimmed by 0 bases and J by 9 bases, 7 bases remained unmatched. The CDR3 has 15 residues. The CDR3 bases are TGTGCCAGCAGCTTAGCCGGACAGGGGGCGTCACGGCAGTACTTC. This gives the protein CASSLAGQGASRQYF.

This chain connects TRBV7-2 to TRBJ1-5, with D possibly matching TRBD1 (5 bases). CDR3 length equals 13 residues. The germline gives CDR1 SGHTA, CDR2 FQGNSA. V was clipped by 1 base and J by 6 bases, with 7 bases between them. The CDR3 DNA reads TGTGCCAGCAGCTTAGGGGGGATTCAGCCCCAGCATTTT. Residues: CASSLGGIQPQHF. Full variable domain (rest looked up from reference TRBV7-2 and TRBJ1-5): GAGVSQSPSNKVTEKGKDVELRCDPISGHTALYWYRQSLGQGLEFLIYFQGNSAPDKSGLPSDRFSAERTGGSVSTLTIQRTQQEDSAVYLCASSLGGIQPQHFGDGTRLSIL.